Following are 24 T cell receptor beta chains from one sample sequenced in a study of OX40 agonist ivuxolimab in advanced cancers. Generated by immunoSEQ multiplex PCR, the TCRdb table keeps only in-frame clones and is missing some. The profile shows 55,000 to 65,000 clones, 70% to 90% of them singletons. This specimen consisted of CD4+ or CD8+ T cells sorted from blood, obtained in a trial of the OX40 agonist ivuxolimab. These receptors came from an adult with an advanced solid tumor such as melanoma, head and neck, liver or kidney cancer.

With regard to this clone: The germline gene is not matched at one end of the junction; a read error may be the cause. This chain uses TRBV11-2 with TRBJ2-3; D might be TRBD1 (5 bases). Germline V gene sequence: CDR1 SGHAT, CDR2 FQNNGV. The CDR3 length is 14 residues. The CDR3 DNA is TGTGCCAGCACCTTACTACAGGGCACAGATACGCAGTATTTT. Protein sequence: CASTLLQGTDTQYF. The full variable domain, its missing parts supplied by reference TRBV11-2 and TRBJ2-3, is EAGVAQSPRYKIIEKRQSVAFWCNPISGHATLYWYQQILGQGPKLLIQFQNNGVVDDSQLPKDRFSAERLKGVDSTLKIQPAKLEDSAVYLCASTLLQGTDTQYFGPGTRLTVL.

The chain recombines TRBV11-3 with TRBJ2-1, with 7 positions matching TRBD1. The germline V gene encodes CDR1 SGHNT and CDR2 YENEEA. CDR3 length: 15 residues. With V trimmed by 4 bases and J by 4 bases, 7 bases remained unmatched. CDR3 sequence (DNA): TGTGCCAGCAGCTCTGACAGGGATCTATACAATGAGCAGTTCTTC. This translates into CASSSDRDLYNEQFF.

The V gene is TRBV6-5, the J gene TRBJ1-5, with D uncertain. The length of the CDR3 is 14 residues. The V and J ends lost 5 bases and 4 bases respectively, with 12 bases between them. Germline CDR1 reads MNHEY; CDR2 reads SVGAGI. CDR3 residues: CASSGGASNQPQHF. The CDR3 nucleotides are TGTGCCAGCAGTGGAGGAGCGTCAAATCAGCCCCAGCATTTT.

The chain carries TRBV18 and TRBJ2-7, with 10 bases fitting TRBD2. The CDR3 has 13 amino acids. CDR1 and CDR2 from the germline V gene are KGHSH and LQKENI. V shed 6 bases, J shed 6 bases, and the junction held 5 bases outside the gene matches. CDR3 sequence: CASSPGLAAEQYF. DNA of the CDR3: TGTGCCAGCTCTCCAGGACTAGCGGCCGAGCAGTACTTC.

The chain links TRBV20-1 to TRBJ1-2; D call uncertain. The V end was cut by 1 base, the J end by 3 bases, with 3 bases between. This CDR3 is built from 11 residues. Germline lookup yields CDR1 DFQATT and CDR2 SNEGSKA (reference sequence). The CDR3 is CSARADYGYTF. The CDR3 region has the DNA TGCAGTGCTAGAGCTGACTATGGCTACACCTTC.

The V call is TRBV20-1, the J call TRBJ2-7; D is perhaps TRBD1 (5 bases). From germline, CDR1 is DFQATT and CDR2 SNEGSKA (reference sequence). CDR3 size: 11 residues. V lost 0 bases, J lost 6 bases, and 6 bases lay in between. In DNA, the CDR3 is TGCAGTGCTAGAGAGGACACCGAGCAGTACTTC. Its protein is CSAREDTEQYF.

V and J are TRBV7-6 and TRBJ1-1; D unresolved. Germline CDR1 and CDR2: SGHVS and FNYEAQ. There are 14 residues in the CDR3. Trimming removed 5 bases from V and 5 bases from J, with 15 bases in between. The CDR3 sequence is CASSPNPTQTEAFF. DNA of the CDR3: TGTGCCAGCAGCCCCAATCCGACTCAAACTGAAGCTTTCTTT. The complete variable domain, with remaining parts taken from reference TRBV7-6 and TRBJ1-1, reads GAGVSQSPRYKVTKRGQDVALRCDPISGHVSLYWYRQALGQGPEFLTYFNYEAQQDKSGLPNDRFSAERPEGSISTLTIQRTEQRDSAMYRCASSPNPTQTEAFFGQGTRLTVV.

V and J are TRBV11-2 and TRBJ2-3; D not resolved. The CDR3 totals 14 residues. Per germline, CDR1 SGHAT and CDR2 FQNNGV. V was clipped by 2 bases and J by 2 bases, with 8 bases between them. This chain's CDR3 is CASSLRWDTDTQYF. Written as DNA, the CDR3 is TGTGCCAGCAGCTTACGGTGGGACACAGATACGCAGTATTTT.

This sequence joins TRBV7-2 and TRBJ2-5; D perhaps matches TRBD1 (6 bases). Germline values: CDR1 SGHTA, CDR2 FQGNSA. The CDR3 extends over 14 amino acids. The V gene lost 5 bases and the J gene lost 7 bases, with 17 bases spanning the gap. The CDR3 nucleotides are TGTGCCAGCAGCGCGTGGACAGCCGCGGGGACCCAGTACTTC. Translation: CASSAWTAAGTQYF.

The V and J genes are TRBV5-8 and TRBJ2-7, with no clear D. The V gene lost 0 bases and the J gene lost 5 bases, with 3 bases spanning the gap. Germline CDR1 reads SGHTS; CDR2 reads YDEGEE. The CDR3 has 11 residues. The CDR3 DNA reads as TGTGCCAGCAGCTTGGTGGACGAGCAGTACTTC. It yields the protein CASSLVDEQYF.

The rearrangement joins TRBV15 to TRBJ1-2, with D unresolved. The CDR3 is 16 residues long. Trimming stripped 1 base from V and 8 bases from J, with 20 bases between. CDR1 LNHNV and CDR2 YYDKDF come from the germline V gene (reference sequence). CDR3 coding DNA: TGTGCCACCAGCAGAGGATGGGTATCGGATACTGGGGGCTACACCTTC. Protein: CATSRGWVSDTGGYTF.

This clone was found once. V usage is TRBV6-8 and J usage is TRBJ2-5, with D unresolved. V was pared by 0 bases and J by 5 bases, with 10 bases between. The germline CDR1 and CDR2 sequences are MNHGY and SAAAGT. This CDR3 spans 14 amino acids. The CDR3 reads CASSYSTRRETQYF. In DNA, the CDR3 is TGTGCCAGCAGTTACTCGACCCGGCGGGAGACCCAGTACTTC.

The rearrangement joins TRBV27 to TRBJ2-7; tentative D call: TRBD1 (8 bases). Germline V gene sequence: CDR1 MNHEY, CDR2 SMNVEV (reference sequence). The CDR3 spans 18 residues. Trimming stripped 2 bases from V and 1 base from J, with 21 bases between. The CDR3 region has the DNA TGTGCCAGCAGTTTAAGGCGGGGGACAGGACGCGATTCCTACGAGCAGTACTTC. Translating it yields CASSLRRGTGRDSYEQYF.

The V and J genes are TRBV10-3 and TRBJ2-1; D is perhaps TRBD2 (6 bases). With 6 bases removed from V and 7 bases from J, the gap between germline ends came to 16 bases. The CDR3 runs 14 residues. Germline lookup yields CDR1 ENHRY and CDR2 SYGVKD. The CDR3 region is CAISGSGTHNEQFF. The CDR3 DNA follows: TGTGCCATCAGCGGTTCCGGGACTCATAATGAGCAGTTCTTC.

This clone was recorded once. The chain links TRBV5-4 to TRBJ2-3; TRBD1 aligns across 8 bases. J gave up 6 bases and V 4 bases, and 13 bases lay outside the gene matches. This CDR3 spans 16 amino acids. Germline CDR1 and CDR2: SGHNT and YYREEE (reference sequence). CDR3 loop: CASSRPRQGKIDTQYF. The CDR3 DNA sequence: TGTGCCAGCAGCCGGCCCCGACAGGGGAAGATTGATACGCAGTATTTT. The complete variable domain, with remaining parts taken from reference TRBV5-4 and TRBJ2-3, reads ETGVTQSPTHLIKTRGQQVTLRCSSQSGHNTVSWYQQALGQGPQFIFQYYREEENGRGNFPPRFSGLQFPNYSSELNVNALELDDSALYLCASSRPRQGKIDTQYFGPGTRLTVL.

This clone occurred a few times. The chain employs TRBV5-4 and TRBJ2-2; 11 nucleotides align to TRBD2. This CDR3 contains 15 residues. From germline, CDR1 is SGHNT and CDR2 YYREEE (reference sequence). With V trimmed by 1 base and J by 6 bases, 2 bases remained unmatched. CDR3 in DNA: TGTGCCAGCAGCTTGTCACTAGCGGGAGCCGGGGAGCTGTTTTTT. As protein: CASSLSLAGAGELFF.

The DNA of the CDR3 is TGTGCCACCAGCAGAGGATTTGGGGTCATGAGGACCCAGTACTTC. This sequence encodes CATSRGFGVMRTQYF. The J gene is TRBJ2-5, the V gene TRBV15; no definite D call. Trimming shortened V by 1 base and J by 7 bases, and 16 bases separated the two germline ends. CDR1 is LNHNV and CDR2 is YYDKDF in the germline V gene (reference sequence). This CDR3 has 15 residues.

V gene TRBV5-5 combines with J gene TRBJ2-7; TRBD2 matches 9 bases. After removal of 2 bases from V and 9 bases from J, the junction contained 21 bases not matched to a gene. The germline V gene has CDR1 SGHKS and CDR2 YYEKEE (reference sequence). This CDR3 has 18 amino acids. The CDR3 reads CASSLVGQLSGTSQVQYF. In nucleotides, the CDR3 is TGTGCCAGCAGCTTAGTAGGACAGCTTTCCGGGACTAGCCAGGTGCAGTACTTC. Together with reference TRBV5-5 and TRBJ2-7, the CDR3 gives the full variable domain: DAGVTQSPTHLIKTRGQQVTLRCSPISGHKSVSWYQQVLGQGPQFIFQYYEKEERGRGNFPDRFSARQFPNYSSELNVNALLLGDSALYLCASSLVGQLSGTSQVQYFGPGTRLTVT.

The table lists this clone with a few counts. This chain links TRBV7-3 with TRBJ2-1, with 8 bases that match TRBD2. Trimming at V came to 0 bases and at J to 8 bases, leaving 6 bases not matched to a gene. CDR3 length: 15 amino acids. The germline V gene encodes CDR1 SGHTA and CDR2 FQGTGA. The CDR3 is CASSLTTVAGHEQFF. As DNA, the CDR3 is TGTGCCAGCAGCTTAACGACGGTAGCGGGACATGAGCAGTTCTTC.

The V call is TRBV7-2, the J call TRBJ2-7; D is unresolved. V lost 1 base and J 2 bases, leaving 9 bases between the germline ends. Germline CDR1 and CDR2: SGHTA and FQGNSA. The CDR3 runs to 14 residues. CDR3 residues: CASSLEAFTYEQYF. CDR3 nucleotide sequence: TGTGCCAGCAGCTTAGAGGCCTTTACCTACGAGCAGTACTTC.

The genes are TRBV5-4 and TRBJ1-2; maybe TRBD1 (6 bases). The CDR3 extends over 14 amino acids. The ends were cut back, 2 bases at V and 2 bases at J, with 10 bases in the middle. The germline V gene has CDR1 SGHNT and CDR2 YYREEE (reference sequence). The CDR3 nucleotides are TGTGCCAGCAGCTTCCCCCAGGGGAACTATGGCTACACCTTC. Residues: CASSFPQGNYGYTF.

This clone is a singleton in its sample. This same CDR3 is encoded by further DNA sequences in the sample. The chain is built from TRBV2 and TRBJ2-5; D assignment may be TRBD1 or TRBD2 (5 bases each). Trimming removed 3 bases from V and 5 bases from J, with 13 bases in between. Per germline, CDR1 SNHLY and CDR2 FYNNEI. This CDR3 is built from 14 residues. For the CDR3, the DNA is TGTGCCAGCAGTGAGTCTCGGGGCGGCGAGACCCAGTACTTC. This translates into CASSESRGGETQYF. Looking up the rest from reference TRBV2 and TRBJ2-5 gives the full variable domain: EPEVTQTPSHQVTQMGQEVILRCVPISNHLYFYWYRQILGQKVEFLVSFYNNEISEKSEIFDDQFSVERPDGSNFTLKIRSTKLEDSAMYFCASSESRGGETQYFGPGTRLLVL.

The chain links TRBV11-3 to TRBJ2-1; a possible D gene is TRBD2 (6 bases). The CDR3 extends over 16 amino acids. CDR1 is SGHNT and CDR2 is YENEEA in the germline V gene. V was shortened by 0 bases and J by 7 bases, with 16 bases between the two germline ends. Here the CDR3 reads CASSLDGGAPGNEQFF. DNA of the CDR3: TGTGCCAGCAGCTTAGATGGAGGGGCTCCTGGAAATGAGCAGTTCTTC. Using reference TRBV11-3 and TRBJ2-1 for the parts outside the CDR3, the full variable domain is EAGVVQSPRYKIIEKKQPVAFWCNPISGHNTLYWYLQNLGQGPELLIRYENEEAVDDSQLPKDRFSAERLKGVDSTLKIQPAELGDSAVYLCASSLDGGAPGNEQFFGPGTRLTVL.

The sample holds one count of this clone. This rearrangement joins TRBV7-2 to TRBJ2-4; possible D gene TRBD2, 5 bases. The CDR3 length is 18 residues. V lost 0 bases and J 0 bases, leaving 15 bases between the germline ends. Germline V CDR1 and CDR2: SGHTA, FQGNSA. The CDR3 loop reads CASSLARVTSRAKNIQYF. Here the CDR3 DNA reads TGTGCCAGCAGCTTAGCGCGGGTTACATCGAGAGCCAAAAACATTCAGTACTTC. The variable domain in full, completed from reference TRBV7-2 and TRBJ2-4, reads GAGVSQSPSNKVTEKGKDVELRCDPISGHTALYWYRQSLGQGLEFLIYFQGNSAPDKSGLPSDRFSAERTGGSVSTLTIQRTQQEDSAVYLCASSLARVTSRAKNIQYFGAGTRLSVL.